These 2 T cell receptor beta chains were all obtained from the same sample, sequenced in a study of multiple sclerosis patients with progressive multifocal leukoencephalopathy. Described time point: before natalizumab initiation. Sequenced by immunoSEQ multiplex PCR; TCRdb stores in-frame clones only, minus some. In the table there are more than 25,000 clones, around nine tenths of which are singletons. Specimen: PBMCs. The receptor source for this set is a human donor with multiple sclerosis.

This sequence joins TRBV5-4 and TRBJ1-1; perhaps TRBD1 as D (6 bases). The CDR3 loop spans 15 amino acids. Germline assignment: CDR1 SGHNT and CDR2 YYREEE (reference sequence). V dropped 4 bases and J dropped 6 bases, with 19 bases sitting between them. CDR3 loop: CASSKAQGRVAEAFF. Here the CDR3 DNA reads TGTGCCAGCAGCAAGGCACAGGGTAGGGTAGCTGAAGCTTTCTTT.

The chain joins TRBV5-1 to TRBJ2-7, with 7 bases identical to TRBD2. Germline V gene data show CDR1 as SGHRS and CDR2 as YFSETQ. The V segment lost 3 bases and the J segment 5 bases; nucleotides outside the gene matches: 8. The CDR3 runs 14 residues. CDR3 region: CASSSVGGSHEQYF. Here the CDR3 DNA reads TGCGCCAGCAGCTCAGTGGGAGGGTCCCACGAGCAGTACTTC.